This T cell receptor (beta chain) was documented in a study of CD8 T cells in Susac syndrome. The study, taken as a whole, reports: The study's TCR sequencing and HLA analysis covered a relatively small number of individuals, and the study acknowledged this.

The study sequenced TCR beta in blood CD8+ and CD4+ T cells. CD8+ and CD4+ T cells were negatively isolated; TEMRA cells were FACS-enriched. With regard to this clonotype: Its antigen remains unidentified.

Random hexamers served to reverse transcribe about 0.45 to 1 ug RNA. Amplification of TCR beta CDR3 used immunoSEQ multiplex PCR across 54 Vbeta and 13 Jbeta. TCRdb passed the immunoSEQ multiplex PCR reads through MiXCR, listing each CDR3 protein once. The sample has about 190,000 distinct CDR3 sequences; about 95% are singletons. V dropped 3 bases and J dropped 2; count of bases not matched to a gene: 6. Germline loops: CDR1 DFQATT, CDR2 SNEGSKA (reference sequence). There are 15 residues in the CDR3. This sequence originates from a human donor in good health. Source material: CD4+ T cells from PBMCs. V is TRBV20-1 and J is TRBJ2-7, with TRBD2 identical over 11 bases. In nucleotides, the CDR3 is TGCAGTGCTAGGGTAGCTAGCGGGGGGACCTACGAGCAGTACTTC. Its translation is CSARVASGGTYEQYF.